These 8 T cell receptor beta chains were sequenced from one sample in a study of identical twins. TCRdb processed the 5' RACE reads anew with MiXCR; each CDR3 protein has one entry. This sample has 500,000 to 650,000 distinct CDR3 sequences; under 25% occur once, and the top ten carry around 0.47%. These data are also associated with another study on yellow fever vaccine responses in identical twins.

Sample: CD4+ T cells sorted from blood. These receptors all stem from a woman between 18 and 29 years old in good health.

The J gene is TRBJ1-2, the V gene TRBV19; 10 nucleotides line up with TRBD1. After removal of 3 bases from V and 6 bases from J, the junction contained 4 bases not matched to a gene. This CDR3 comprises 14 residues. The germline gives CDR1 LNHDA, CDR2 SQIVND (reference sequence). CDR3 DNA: TGTGCCAGTAGTATCGGACAGGGGGTAGATGGCTACACCTTC. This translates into CASSIGQGVDGYTF. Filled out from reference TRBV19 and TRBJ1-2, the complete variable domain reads DGGITQSPKYLFRKEGQNVTLSCEQNLNHDAMYWYRQDPGQGLRLIYYSQIVNDFQKGDIAEGYSVSREKKESFPLTVTSAQKNPTAFYLCASSIGQGVDGYTFGSGTRLTVV.

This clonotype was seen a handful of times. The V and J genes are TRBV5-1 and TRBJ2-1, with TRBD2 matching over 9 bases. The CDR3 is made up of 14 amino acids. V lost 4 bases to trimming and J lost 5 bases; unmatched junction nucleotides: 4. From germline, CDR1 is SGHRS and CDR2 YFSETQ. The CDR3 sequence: CASSAGLADNEQFF. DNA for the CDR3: TGCGCCAGCAGCGCGGGACTAGCAGACAATGAGCAGTTCTTC.

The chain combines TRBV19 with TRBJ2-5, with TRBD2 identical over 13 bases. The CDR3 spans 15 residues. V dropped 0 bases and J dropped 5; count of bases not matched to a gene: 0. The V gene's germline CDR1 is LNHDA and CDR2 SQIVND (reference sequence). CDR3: CASSIETSGRETQYF. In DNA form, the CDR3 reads TGTGCCAGTAGTATAGAGACTAGCGGGAGGGAGACCCAGTACTTC.

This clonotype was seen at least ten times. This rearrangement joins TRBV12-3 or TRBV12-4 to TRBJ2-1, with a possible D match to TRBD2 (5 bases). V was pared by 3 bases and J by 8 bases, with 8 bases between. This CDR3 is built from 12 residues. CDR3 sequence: CASSFGVHEQFF. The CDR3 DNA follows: TGTGCCAGCAGTTTCGGGGTCCATGAGCAGTTCTTC.

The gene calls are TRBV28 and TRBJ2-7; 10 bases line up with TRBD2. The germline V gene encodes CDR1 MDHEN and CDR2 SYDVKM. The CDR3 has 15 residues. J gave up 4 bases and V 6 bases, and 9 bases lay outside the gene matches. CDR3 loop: CASRGVSGRRYEQYF. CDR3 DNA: TGTGCCAGCAGGGGGGTTAGCGGGAGGAGGTACGAGCAGTACTTC.

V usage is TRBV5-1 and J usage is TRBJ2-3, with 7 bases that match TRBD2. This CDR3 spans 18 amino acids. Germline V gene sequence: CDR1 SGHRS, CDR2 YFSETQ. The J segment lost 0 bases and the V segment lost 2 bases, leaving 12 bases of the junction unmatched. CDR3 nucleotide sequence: TGCGCCAGCAGCTTTCGCATCGGGGGGAGCACTAGCACAGATACGCAGTATTTT. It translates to CASSFRIGGSTSTDTQYF.

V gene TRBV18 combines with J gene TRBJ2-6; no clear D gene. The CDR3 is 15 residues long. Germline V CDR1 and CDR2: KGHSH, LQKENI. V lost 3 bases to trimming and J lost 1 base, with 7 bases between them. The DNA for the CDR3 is TGTGCCAGCTCACCTACGCCTTCTGGGGCCAACGTCCTGACTTTC. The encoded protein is CASSPTPSGANVLTF.

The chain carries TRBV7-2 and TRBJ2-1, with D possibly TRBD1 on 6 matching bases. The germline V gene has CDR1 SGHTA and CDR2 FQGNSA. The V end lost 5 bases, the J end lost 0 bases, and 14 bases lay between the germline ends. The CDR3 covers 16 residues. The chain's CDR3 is CASSQAGDSSYNEQFF. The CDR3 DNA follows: TGTGCCAGCAGCCAGGCAGGGGATAGCTCCTACAATGAGCAGTTCTTC.